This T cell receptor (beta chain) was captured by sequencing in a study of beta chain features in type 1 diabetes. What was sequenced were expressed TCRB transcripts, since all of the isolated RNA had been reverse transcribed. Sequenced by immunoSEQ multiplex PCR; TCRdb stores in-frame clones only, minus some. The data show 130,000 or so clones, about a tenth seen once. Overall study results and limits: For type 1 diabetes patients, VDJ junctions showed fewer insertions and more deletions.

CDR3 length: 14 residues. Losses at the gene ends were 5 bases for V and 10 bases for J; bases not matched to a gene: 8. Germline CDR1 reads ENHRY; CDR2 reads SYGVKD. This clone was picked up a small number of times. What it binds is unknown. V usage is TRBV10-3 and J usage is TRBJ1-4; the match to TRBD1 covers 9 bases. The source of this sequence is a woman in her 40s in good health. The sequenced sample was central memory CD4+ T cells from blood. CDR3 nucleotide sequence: TGTGCCATCAGTCCCGGGACAGGGTCCTCAAAACTGTTTTTT. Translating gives CAISPGTGSSKLFF.